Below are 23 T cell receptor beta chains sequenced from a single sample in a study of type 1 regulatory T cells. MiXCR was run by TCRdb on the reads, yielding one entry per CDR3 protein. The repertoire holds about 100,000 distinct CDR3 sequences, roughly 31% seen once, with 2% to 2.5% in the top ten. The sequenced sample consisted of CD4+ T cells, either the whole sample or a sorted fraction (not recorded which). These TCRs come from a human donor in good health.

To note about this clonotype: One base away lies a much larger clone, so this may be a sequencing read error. CDR3 sequence (DNA): TGTGCCACCAGCAGTGACAGGGCGGCAGATACGCAGTATTTT. Protein sequence: CATSSDRAADTQYF. V and J are TRBV15 and TRBJ2-3, with 7 positions matching TRBD1. The CDR3 extends over 14 amino acids. Looked up from germline, CDR1 is LNHNV and CDR2 is YYDKDF (reference sequence). V lost 3 bases to trimming and J lost 4 bases; unmatched junction nucleotides: 4.

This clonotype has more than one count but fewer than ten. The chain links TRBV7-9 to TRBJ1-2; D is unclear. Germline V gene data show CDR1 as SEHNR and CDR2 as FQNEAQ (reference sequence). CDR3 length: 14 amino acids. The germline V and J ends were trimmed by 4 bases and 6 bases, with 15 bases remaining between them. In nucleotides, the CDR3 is TGTGCCAGCAGCTCCGGACCCCAAATTGATGGCTACACCTTC. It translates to CASSSGPQIDGYTF.

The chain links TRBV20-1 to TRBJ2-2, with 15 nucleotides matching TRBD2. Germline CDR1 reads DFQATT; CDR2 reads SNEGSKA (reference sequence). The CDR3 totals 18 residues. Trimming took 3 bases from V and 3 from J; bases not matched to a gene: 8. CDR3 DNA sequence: TGCAGTGCTAGGAGAGGACTAGCGGGAGGGCCCCACACCGGGGAGCTGTTTTTT. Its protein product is CSARRGLAGGPHTGELFF.

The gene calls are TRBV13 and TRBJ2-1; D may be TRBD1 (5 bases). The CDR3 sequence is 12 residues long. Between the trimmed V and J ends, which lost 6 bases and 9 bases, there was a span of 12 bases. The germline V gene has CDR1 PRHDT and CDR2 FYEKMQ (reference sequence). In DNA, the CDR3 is TGTGCCAGCAGTAAACCAAGGGGTGAGCAGTTCTTC. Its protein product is CASSKPRGEQFF.

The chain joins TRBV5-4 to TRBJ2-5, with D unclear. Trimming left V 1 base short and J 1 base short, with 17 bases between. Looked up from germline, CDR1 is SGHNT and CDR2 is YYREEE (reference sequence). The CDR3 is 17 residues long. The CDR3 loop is CASSLRDFLERQETQYF. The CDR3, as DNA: TGTGCCAGCAGCTTGAGGGATTTTTTGGAGCGCCAAGAGACCCAGTACTTC.

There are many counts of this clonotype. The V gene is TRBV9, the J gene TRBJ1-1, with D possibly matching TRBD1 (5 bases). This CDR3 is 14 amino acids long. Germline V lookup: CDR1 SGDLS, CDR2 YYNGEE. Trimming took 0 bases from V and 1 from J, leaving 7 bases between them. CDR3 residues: CASSVGQGNTEAFF. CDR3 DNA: TGTGCCAGCAGCGTAGGTCAGGGGAACACTGAAGCTTTCTTT.

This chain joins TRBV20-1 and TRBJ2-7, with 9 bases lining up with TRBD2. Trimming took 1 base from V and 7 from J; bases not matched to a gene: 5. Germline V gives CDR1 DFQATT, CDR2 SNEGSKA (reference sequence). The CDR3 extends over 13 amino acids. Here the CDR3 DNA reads TGCAGTGCTAGAGTAGCGGGAGTATGGGAGCAGTACTTC. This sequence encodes CSARVAGVWEQYF.

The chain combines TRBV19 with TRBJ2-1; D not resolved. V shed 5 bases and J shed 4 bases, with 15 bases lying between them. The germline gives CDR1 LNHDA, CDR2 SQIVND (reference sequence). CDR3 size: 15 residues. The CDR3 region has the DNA TGTGCCAGTAGTCTCCGCCGACTCGGGTACAATGAGCAGTTCTTC. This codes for CASSLRRLGYNEQFF.

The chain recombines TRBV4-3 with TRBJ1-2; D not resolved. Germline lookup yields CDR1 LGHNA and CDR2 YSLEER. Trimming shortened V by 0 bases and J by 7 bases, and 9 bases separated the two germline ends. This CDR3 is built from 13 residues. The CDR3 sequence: CASSQDPGSGYTF. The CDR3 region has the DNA TGCGCCAGCAGCCAAGATCCTGGTTCTGGCTACACCTTC.

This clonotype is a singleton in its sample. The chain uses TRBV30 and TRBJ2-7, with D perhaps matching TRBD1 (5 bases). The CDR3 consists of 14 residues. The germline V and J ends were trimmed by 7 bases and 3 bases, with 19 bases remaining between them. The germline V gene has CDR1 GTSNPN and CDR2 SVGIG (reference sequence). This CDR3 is CALILGHLNYEQYF. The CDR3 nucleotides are TGTGCCTTAATACTCGGACACCTCAACTACGAGCAGTACTTC.

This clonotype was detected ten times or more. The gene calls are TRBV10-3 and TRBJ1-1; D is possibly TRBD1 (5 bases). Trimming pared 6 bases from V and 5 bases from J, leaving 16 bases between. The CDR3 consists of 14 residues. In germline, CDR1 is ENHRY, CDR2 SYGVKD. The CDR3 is CAISETGPWTEAFF. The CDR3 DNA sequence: TGTGCCATCAGCGAGACGGGGCCGTGGACTGAAGCTTTCTTT.

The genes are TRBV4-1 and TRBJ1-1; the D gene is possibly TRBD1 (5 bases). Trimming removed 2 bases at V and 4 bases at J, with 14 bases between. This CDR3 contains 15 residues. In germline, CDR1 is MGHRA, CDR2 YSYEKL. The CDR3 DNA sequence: TGCGCCAGCAGCCAATTTACTCCAGGGTTCACTGAAGCTTTCTTT. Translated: CASSQFTPGFTEAFF.

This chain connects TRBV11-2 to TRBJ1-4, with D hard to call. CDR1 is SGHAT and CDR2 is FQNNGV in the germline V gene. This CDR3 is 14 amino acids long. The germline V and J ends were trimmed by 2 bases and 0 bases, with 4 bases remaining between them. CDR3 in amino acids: CASSLQATNEKLFF. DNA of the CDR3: TGTGCCAGCAGCTTACAGGCAACTAATGAAAAACTGTTTTTT.

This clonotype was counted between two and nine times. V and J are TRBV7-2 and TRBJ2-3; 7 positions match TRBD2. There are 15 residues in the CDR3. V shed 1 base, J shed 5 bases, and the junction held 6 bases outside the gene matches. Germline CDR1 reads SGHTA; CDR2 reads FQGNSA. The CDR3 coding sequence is TGTGCCAGCAGCTTAGGACCGGGAGGCTTAGATACGCAGTATTTT. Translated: CASSLGPGGLDTQYF.

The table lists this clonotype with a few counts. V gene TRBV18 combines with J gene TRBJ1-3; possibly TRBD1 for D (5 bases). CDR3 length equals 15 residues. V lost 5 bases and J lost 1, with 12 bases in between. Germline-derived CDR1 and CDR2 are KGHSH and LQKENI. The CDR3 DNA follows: TGTGCCAGCTCAACGGGGGTTCCGTCTGGAAACACCATATATTTT. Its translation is CASSTGVPSGNTIYF.

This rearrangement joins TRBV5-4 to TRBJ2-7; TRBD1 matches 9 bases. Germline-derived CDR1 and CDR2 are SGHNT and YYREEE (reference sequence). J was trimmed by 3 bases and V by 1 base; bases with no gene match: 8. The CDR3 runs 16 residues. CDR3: CASSLSAGTGLYEQYF. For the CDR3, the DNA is TGTGCCAGCAGCTTGTCCGCCGGGACAGGGCTCTACGAGCAGTACTTC.

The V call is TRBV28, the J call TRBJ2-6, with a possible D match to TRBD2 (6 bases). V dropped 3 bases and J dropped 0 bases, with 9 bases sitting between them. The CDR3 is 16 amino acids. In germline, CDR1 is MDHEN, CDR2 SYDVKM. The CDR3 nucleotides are TGTGCCAGCAGTTTCCTGCGGGGCTCTGGGGCCAACGTCCTGACTTTC. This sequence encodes CASSFLRGSGANVLTF.

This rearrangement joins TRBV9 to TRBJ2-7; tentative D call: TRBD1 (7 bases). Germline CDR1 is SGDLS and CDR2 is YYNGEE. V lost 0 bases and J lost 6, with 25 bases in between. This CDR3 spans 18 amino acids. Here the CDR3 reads CASSVAGGLDDALGEQYF. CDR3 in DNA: TGTGCCAGCAGCGTAGCAGGGGGGTTAGACGACGCTCTGGGCGAGCAGTACTTC.

The DNA for the CDR3 is TGTGCCAGTAGTATAAGAGGTGATGAGCAGTTCTTC. Protein product: CASSIRGDEQFF. The chain joins TRBV19 to TRBJ2-1; D unresolved. Trimming cost V 2 bases and J 8 bases, with 7 bases left between them. The germline gives CDR1 LNHDA, CDR2 SQIVND (reference sequence). The CDR3 length is 12 residues.

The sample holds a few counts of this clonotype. The CDR3 spells CATSRTGELFF. In DNA form, the CDR3 reads TGTGCCACCAGCAGGACCGGGGAGCTGTTTTTT. The chain couples TRBV15 to TRBJ2-2; D ambiguous. This CDR3 region has 11 residues. The V gene lost 3 bases and the J gene lost 5 bases, with 1 base spanning the gap. Germline CDR1 and CDR2: LNHNV and YYDKDF (reference sequence).

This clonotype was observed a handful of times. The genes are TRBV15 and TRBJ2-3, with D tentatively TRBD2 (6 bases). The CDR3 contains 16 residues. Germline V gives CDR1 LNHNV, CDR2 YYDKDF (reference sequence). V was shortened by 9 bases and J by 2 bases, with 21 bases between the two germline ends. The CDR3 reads CATSTAGLEPTDTQYF. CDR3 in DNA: TGTGCCACTAGTACGGCGGGACTTGAACCCACAGATACGCAGTATTTT.

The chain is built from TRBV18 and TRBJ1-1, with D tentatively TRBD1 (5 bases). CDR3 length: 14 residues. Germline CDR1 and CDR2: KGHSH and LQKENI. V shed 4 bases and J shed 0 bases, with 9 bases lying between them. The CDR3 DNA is TGTGCCAGCTCACAAGACAGAATGAACACTGAAGCTTTCTTT. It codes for CASSQDRMNTEAFF. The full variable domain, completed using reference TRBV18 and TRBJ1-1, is NAGVMQNPRHLVRRRGQEARLRCSPMKGHSHVYWYRQLPEEGLKFMVYLQKENIIDESGMPKERFSAEFPKEGPSILRIQQVVRGDSAAYFCASSQDRMNTEAFFGQGTRLTVV.

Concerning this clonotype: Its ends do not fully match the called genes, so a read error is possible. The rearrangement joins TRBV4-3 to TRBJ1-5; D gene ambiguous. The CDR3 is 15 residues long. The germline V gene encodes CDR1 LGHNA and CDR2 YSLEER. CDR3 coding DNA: TGCGCCAGCAGCCAAGATACGGCGAGCAGTCAGCCCCAGCATTTT. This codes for CASSQDTASSQPQHF.